A selection of T cell receptor beta chains follows, all from one sample in a study of T cell clusters in autoimmune cytopenias. TCRdb reprocessed the multiplex PCR reads and stores each CDR3 protein as one record, lacking DNA. The sample spans thousands of distinct CDR3 sequences; the ten largest clones claim approximately 5.4%. Sequencing input: peripheral blood. The receptor source for this set is a human donor with an autoimmune cytopenia or autoimmune hepatitis (not recorded which). The CDR3 runs from the conserved cysteine through the conserved F or W. Clone sizes are given selectively: once, few, many, or a class where the clone is expanded.

. | TRBJ2-1 | TRBV15 | CATSRGARDSYEQFF
medium-sized | TRBJ1-1 | TRBV19 | CASSMTANTEAFF
medium-sized | TRBJ1-2 | TRBV6-2/TRBV6-3 | CASRATGGHGYTF
medium-sized | TRBJ2-7 | TRBV6-5 | CASRQGDEQYF
. | TRBJ2-7 | TRBV4-2 | CASSPLGLRGNEQYF
. | TRBJ2-1 | TRBV6-2/TRBV6-3 | CASSYSWTGGSNEQFF
. | TRBJ2-3 | TRBV11-2 | CASSLVPSAESTDTQYF
. | TRBJ1-2 | TRBV20-1 | CSARQGSYGYTF
. | TRBJ1-6 | TRBV20-1 | CSARGDGRPNSPLHF
medium-sized | TRBJ2-5 | TRBV30 | CAWSGAEETQYF
. | TRBJ2-2 | TRBV7-2 | CASSLPGQTGELFF
medium-sized | TRBJ2-3 | TRBV5-5 | CASSPNLRVWPDTQYF
. | TRBJ1-5 | TRBV20-1 | CSARTVPGQPQHF
medium-sized | TRBJ2-7 | TRBV6-5 | CASSPRGAPSYEQYF
medium-sized | TRBJ2-1 | TRBV27 | CASSLSTGPNEQFF
. | TRBJ1-2 | TRBV20-1 | CSARPSYRVDGYTF
medium-sized | TRBJ2-3 | TRBV12-3/TRBV12-4 | CASSSLGDTQYF
. | TRBJ1-1 | TRBV30 | CAWSPDENTEAFF
medium-sized | TRBJ2-3 | TRBV5-4 | CASSLTSGSTDTQYF
. | TRBJ1-3 | TRBV20-1 | CGIEGSGNTIYF
. | TRBJ1-2 | TRBV20-1 | CSASSRVGGGDGYTF
medium-sized | TRBJ2-3 | TRBV19 | CASSIARGPDTQYF
. | TRBJ1-5 | TRBV12-3/TRBV12-4 | CASSLGPYSNQPQHF
. | TRBJ2-3 | TRBV7-9 | CASSLLGGGDTQYF
. | TRBJ1-3 | TRBV5-1 | CASSLGGQGQAGNTIYF
medium-sized | TRBJ2-7 | TRBV5-5 | CASSLAPDSTDYEQYF
medium-sized | TRBJ2-7 | TRBV6-1 | CASTSVLYEQYF
medium-sized | TRBJ2-7 | TRBV10-3 | CAIREPQTSYEQYF
. | TRBJ1-2 | TRBV5-1 | CASSWDRGLNGYTF
. | TRBJ1-4 | TRBV12-3/TRBV12-4 | CASSLWGNHEKLFF
. | TRBJ2-1 | TRBV20-1 | CSAQRDRNNEQFF
medium-sized | TRBJ2-7 | TRBV10-3 | CAISERDRATNEQYF
. | TRBJ2-7 | TRBV4-3 | CASSQEWIGLRDEQYF
medium-sized | TRBJ1-1 | TRBV29-1 | CSVTGGDHGNTEAFF
. | TRBJ1-4 | TRBV24-1 | CATSDENRKTNEKLFF
. | TRBJ2-7 | TRBV4-2 | CASSQDGGHSYEQYF
. | TRBJ2-7 | TRBV7-2 | CASSLVPEANEQYF
medium-sized | TRBJ2-1 | TRBV10-3 | CAIGRTSYNEQFF
medium-sized | TRBJ1-5 | TRBV10-3 | CAISGTGAQPQHF
. | TRBJ2-3 | TRBV5-1 | CASSQLAQPDTQYF
medium-sized | TRBJ2-6 | TRBV27 | CASSLFPPTSGGSGANVLTF
. | TRBJ1-5 | TRBV12-3/TRBV12-4 | CASSWGQGFDQPQHF
medium-sized | TRBJ2-2 | TRBV5-1 | CASSPGQGAFPGELFF
medium-sized | TRBJ2-2 | TRBV19 | CASISDAGELFF
. | TRBJ2-2 | TRBV7-2 | CASSQDRSNTGELFF
medium-sized | TRBJ1-2 | TRBV19 | CASQWMAGGYGYTF
medium-sized | TRBJ1-1 | TRBV6-6 | CASSYSNRDTEAFF
. | TRBJ2-1 | TRBV5-1 | CASSLGDFLYNEQFF
medium-sized | TRBJ1-3 | TRBV19 | CASNILSGNTIYF
. | TRBJ2-1 | TRBV7-3 | CASSSRQGDYNEQFF
. | TRBJ2-7 | TRBV2 | CASSETYYEQYF
medium-sized | TRBJ1-5 | TRBV19 | CASSRQGKGNQPQHF
. | TRBJ2-2 | TRBV20-1 | CSASPGTSNTGELFF